These T cell receptor beta chains were read from a single sample in a study of cytomegalovirus exposure and HLA in healthy donors. Sequencing was performed with immunoSEQ multiplex PCR; in TCRdb, only in-frame clones are kept and a portion is missing. The top ten clones hold 1% of a sample with under 200,000 clones, around three quarters of them seen once. Sequencing input: PBMCs. These receptors originate from a woman aged 45 to 65 in good health and CMV-seropositive. Both conserved end residues are part of each CDR3. D genes are given only for firm matches. Only some rows state a clone size, as once, few, many or a class for expanded clones.

>-|-|TRBJ1-1|TRBV6-6
TGTGCCAGCAAGCGCGGTGCCGGGTCTGAAGCTTTCTTT
CASKRGAGSEAFF
>-|-|TRBJ2-1|TRBV6-1
TGTGCCAGCAGTGAAGCCGACAGGCGCCTCTACAATGAGCAGTTCTTC
CASSEADRRLYNEQFF
>few|-|TRBJ2-3|TRBV7-9
TGTGCCAGCAGCTGGGTCGGGGGGCAGGATACGCAGTATTTT
CASSWVGGQDTQYF
>-|TRBD2|TRBJ2-7|TRBV28
TGTGCCAGCAGTTTCGGGCGCTCAATGGGGGGGTGGCCCTACGAGCAGTACTTC
CASSFGRSMGGWPYEQYF
>-|TRBD1|TRBJ2-7|TRBV28
TGTGCCAGCAGTTCCACGGGACAGGGATCCTACGAGCAGTACTTC
CASSSTGQGSYEQYF
>-|TRBD2|TRBJ2-1|TRBV11-3
TGTGCCAGCAGCTGGCTAGCGGGGGGGGGCAGCTCCTACAATGAGCAGTTCTTC
CASSWLAGGGSSYNEQFF
>-|-|TRBJ2-1|TRBV7-9
TGTGCCAGCAGCGGTACAGGACCACTCTACAATGAGCAGTTCTTC
CASSGTGPLYNEQFF
>-|-|TRBJ2-1|TRBV6-1
TGTGCCACCAGCTTCTCTCTATCGGTCGAGCAGTTCTTC
CATSFSLSVEQFF
>few|-|TRBJ2-5|TRBV28
TGTGCCAGCAGTTCTCTGGGCGAGACCCAGTACTTC
CASSSLGETQYF
>-|-|TRBJ1-1|TRBV19
TGTGCCAGTATCGACACTGAAGCTTTCTTT
CASIDTEAFF
>-|-|TRBJ1-5|TRBV6-6
TGTGCCAGCAGTTACAAGCCCGGGTCTAGGTATCAGCCCCAGCATTTT
CASSYKPGSRYQPQHF
>few|TRBD1|TRBJ1-1|TRBV5-5
TGTGCCAGCAGCTACCAGACAGGGGGATCCACTGAAGCTTTCTTT
CASSYQTGGSTEAFF
>few|-|TRBJ1-2|TRBV5-1
TGCGCCAGCAGGGGCAGAAACTATGGCTACACCTTC
CASRGRNYGYTF
>-|-|TRBJ2-4|TRBV27
TGTGCCAGCAGTTACGGGGGTGGGGGCAAAAACATTCAGTACTTC
CASSYGGGGKNIQYF
>-|TRBD1|TRBJ1-6|TRBV5-1
TGCGCCAGCAGCCTATGGACAGGGACCGATTCACCCCTCCACTTT
CASSLWTGTDSPLHF
>-|TRBD2|TRBJ2-5|TRBV27
TGTGCCAGCAGTTTGTGGTCTAGCGGAAAACAAGAGACCCAGTACTTC
CASSLWSSGKQETQYF
>-|-|TRBJ2-2|TRBV7-3
TGTGCCAGCAGCTTAAACGGGGCCGGGGAGCTGTTTTTT
CASSLNGAGELFF
>-|-|TRBJ1-2|TRBV4-2
TGTGCCAGCAGCCAAGCTATGGGCAGTTCCGCCAACTATGGCTACACCTTC
CASSQAMGSSANYGYTF
>-|TRBD2|TRBJ2-7|TRBV7-2
TGTGCCAGCAGCTTGATGGGACTAGCGGGGGGGCACGGCTACGAGCAGTACTTC
CASSLMGLAGGHGYEQYF
>-|-|TRBJ1-6|TRBV4-3
TGCGCCAGCAGCCAGAAACCGTTGGAGCATTCACCCCTCCACTTT
CASSQKPLEHSPLHF
>-|-|TRBJ1-3|TRBV28
TGTGCCAGCAGTTACGGGTTCTCTGGAAACACCATATATTTT
CASSYGFSGNTIYF
>-|-|TRBJ2-7|TRBV12-5
TGTGCTAGTGGATCCGGGTTCTACGAGCAGTACTTC
CASGSGFYEQYF
>-|TRBD1|TRBJ2-2|TRBV7-3
TGTGCCAGCAGCCCCCACTTGACAGGGCGGCTGTTTTTT
CASSPHLTGRLFF
>-|TRBD2|TRBJ2-7|TRBV9
TGTGCCAGCAGTGGGGGTAGCGGGGGGGCCTCCGAGCAGTACTTC
CASSGGSGGASEQYF
>-|TRBD1|TRBJ2-5|TRBV5-4
TGTGCCAGCAGCCAGGGACAGGGGATTGGGGAGACCCAGTACTTC
CASSQGQGIGETQYF
>-|-|TRBJ2-1|TRBV4-2
TGTGCCAGCAGCCAAGAGGGGACTCGCTCCTACAATGAGCAGTTCTTC
CASSQEGTRSYNEQFF
>few|-|TRBJ2-3|TRBV5-4
TGTGCCAGCAGCTTTATAGCAGATACGCAGTATTTT
CASSFIADTQYF
>-|TRBD2|TRBJ2-1|TRBV18
TGTGCCAGCTCACCAAGGGGACTAGCGGGAGGATTCGCCGATGAGCAGTTCTTC
CASSPRGLAGGFADEQFF
>-|-|TRBJ1-1|TRBV5-1
TGCGCCAGCTCCCGGGGTTTGAACACTGAAGCTTTCTTT
CASSRGLNTEAFF
>-|TRBD2|TRBJ2-7|TRBV5-1
TGCGCCAGCAGCCTCTCGGGGGGTTACTACGAGCAGTACTTC
CASSLSGGYYEQYF
>-|-|TRBJ2-3|TRBV6-4
TGTGCCAGCAGTGCCTCCGCGGGGCCACCAACAGATACGCAGTATTTT
CASSASAGPPTDTQYF
>once|TRBD1|TRBJ1-1|TRBV7-9
TGTTCCAGCAGCTCAACGGTTCATAGGGACAGGGAAGCTTTCTTT
CSSSSTVHRDREAFF
>few|TRBD2|TRBJ2-1|TRBV7-3
TGTGCCAGCAGCCAATTAGGACTAGCGGGAGGAAATGAGCAGTTCTTC
CASSQLGLAGGNEQFF
>once|TRBD1|TRBJ1-2|TRBV7-9
TGTGCCAGCAGCAAAATTGGGACAGGGGTTAACTATGGCTACACCTTC
CASSKIGTGVNYGYTF
>-|TRBD2|TRBJ2-7|TRBV27
TGTGCCAGCTCCCCACGGGCTAGCGGGGGGTTTGAGCAGTACTTC
CASSPRASGGFEQYF
>once|-|TRBJ2-7|TRBV2
TGTGCCAGCATCGCAGGTAATTCCTACGAGCAGTACTTC
CASIAGNSYEQYF
>-|TRBD2|TRBJ2-5|TRBV7-7
TGTGCTAGCAGCTTAGCGGGGCGTGAAAGGGAGACCCAGTACTTC
CASSLAGRERETQYF
>-|-|TRBJ1-5|TRBV6-5
TGTGCCAGCAGTTACCCCGATCAGCCCCAGCATTTT
CASSYPDQPQHF
>-|TRBD1|TRBJ2-2|TRBV6-6
TGTGCCGGGGGGGACAGGGCAGGGTCCGGGGAGCTGTTTTTT
CAGGDRAGSGELFF
>-|-|TRBJ1-2|TRBV7-6
TGTGCCAGCAGCGGACAGACCGGGAACTGGGGCTACACCTTC
CASSGQTGNWGYTF
>-|TRBD1|TRBJ2-7|TRBV19
TGTGCCAGTAGTAAGGACAGGGGGGTCTCCTACGAGCAGTACTTC
CASSKDRGVSYEQYF
>-|TRBD2|TRBJ2-3|TRBV28
TGTGCCAGCAGTTTGGGGACTAGCAACACAGATACGCAGTATTTT
CASSLGTSNTDTQYF